This is a list of T cell receptor beta chains from one sample in a study of tumor and adjacent non-tumor tissue in lung cancer. MiXCR, run by TCRdb on the multiplex PCR reads, gives a single entry per CDR3 protein. This repertoire shows 43,000 or so distinct CDR3 sequences, roughly 60% found once; its top ten account for 45% to 50%. Sequencing was performed on distant non-tumor lung tissue. These receptors all stem from a man aged 50 to 60 with non-small cell lung cancer. The conserved cysteine and the conserved F or W are not part of the CDR3 here. The D gene is left open where the match is weak.

v_call	j_call	cdr3_length	d_call	cdr3_aa
TRBV5-4	TRBJ2-5	13	TRBD2	ASSLQRETGETQY
TRBV12-5	TRBJ1-2	11	NA	ASGLDGGYDYT
TRBV5-4	TRBJ2-7	13	NA	ASILGRDSFYEQY
TRBV6-6	TRBJ2-7	13	TRBD1	ASRAGQGPFYEQY
TRBV4-1	TRBJ1-2	14	TRBD1	VSSHGAGGADYGYT
TRBV29-1	TRBJ2-7	11	NA	SVDLWGYHEQY
TRBV11-2	TRBJ2-5	11	NA	ASSLWGSETKY
TRBV12-3/TRBV12-4	TRBJ2-7	11	TRBD1	ASSRDRVGKQY
TRBV29-1	TRBJ2-3	10	NA	SAVLTTATQY
TRBV30	TRBJ1-4	9	NA	AWSVGTKLF
TRBV28	TRBJ1-5	11	NA	ASTLQGSGPQH
TRBV5-1	TRBJ2-7	12	NA	ASSFDRRDYEQY
TRBV6-1	TRBJ2-7	11	NA	ASSTGSTCEQY
TRBV14	TRBJ2-3	14	TRBD1	AGRQEDRGVADTQY
TRBV6-1	TRBJ1-6	13	NA	ASSERNPYNPPLH
TRBV14	TRBJ2-5	11	NA	ANSPGGLETQY
TRBV11-2	TRBJ2-1	13	NA	ASSTGARSYNEQL
TRBV11-3	TRBJ2-1	13	NA	ARILEGRSRDELF
TRBV5-4	TRBJ2-7	10	TRBD1	ASNFPGGEQY
TRBV7-9	TRBJ2-3	15	TRBD2	ASSPELGRGVPDTQY
TRBV5-1	TRBJ2-3	12	NA	ASSPGQTTDTQY
TRBV11-2	TRBJ1-3	12	TRBD1	ASSSGQDLNTIY
TRBV19	TRBJ2-7	13	NA	ASSMGRVSYCEQY
TRBV11-1	TRBJ2-7	10	NA	ASSLNSYEKY
TRBV12-5	TRBJ2-6	15	NA	ASALGSSERRSNALT
TRBV30	TRBJ2-1	13	NA	AWTPLGRDGGEQF
TRBV4-1	TRBJ1-1	13	TRBD1	ASSQGDSMNTEAI
TRBV19	TRBJ2-7	13	TRBD2	ASSILAGANYEQY
TRBV6-4	TRBJ2-7	10	NA	ASSDRPYEQY
TRBV6-2/TRBV6-3	TRBJ2-3	14	TRBD2	ASRKGTSRMVDTQY
TRBV6-5	TRBJ1-5	12	NA	VSSPVRGQEPQH
TRBV11-1	TRBJ2-2	12	NA	ANSFQSRPGELF
TRBV4-1	TRBJ2-4	16	TRBD1	ASSQVSGTGGSKTIQY
TRBV20-1	TRBJ2-3	12	TRBD1	SAEGTGHTDTQY
TRBV6-4	TRBJ2-3	11	NA	ASSGRDTDTQC
TRBV12-3/TRBV12-4	TRBJ2-1	13	NA	VSSSTRGPYNEQF
TRBV4-1	TRBJ2-3	10	NA	ASSQDSGTLY
TRBV20-1	TRBJ1-6	13	NA	GARISLLYNSPLH
TRBV11-2	TRBJ1-2	16	NA	ARISNGHLDLANYGYT
TRBV20-1	TRBJ1-5	11	NA	SVRGDSNQPQH
TRBV5-6	NA	13	NA	ASLEQRNPTDTQH
TRBV6-1	TRBJ1-1	10	NA	TSNLVLTEAF
TRBV5-1	TRBJ2-6	15	NA	ANSLSTVPSGANVLT
TRBV24-1	TRBJ2-3	13	NA	VTSDPTESTDMQY
TRBV20-1	TRBJ2-1	13	TRBD1	NARVRDRGYNELF
TRBV6-1	TRBJ1-5	12	NA	ASNRQDPNQPQH
TRBV11-2	TRBJ2-7	12	NA	ANSRDSLFSEQY
TRBV11-2	TRBJ2-1	13	NA	ASSLRHSSYNEQF
TRBV12-3/TRBV12-4	TRBJ2-2	12	NA	ASSPTGSQREPS
TRBV11-2	TRBJ2-3	14	NA	ASSLEFGHPPDTQY
TRBV29-1	TRBJ2-5	13	TRBD2	SAPPVAAGGETQC
TRBV5-1	TRBJ2-7	13	TRBD1	SCSFEEGAWNEQY
TRBV10-2	NA	13	NA	ASSELTLSNQPQY
TRBV6-5	TRBJ2-1	12	TRBD2	ANTMTSGYNEQF
TRBV4-2	TRBJ2-2	16	NA	ASSQGGLTGANTGELF
TRBV11-2	TRBJ1-3	10	NA	ASSSSREQGV
TRBV19	TRBJ2-2	13	TRBD1	ASSRDRESAGELF
TRBV4-1	TRBJ1-2	13	NA	ANSQHWEGRVGYT
TRBV11-1	TRBJ2-7	11	NA	AGSLLGLLEQN
TRBV14	TRBJ1-1	13	TRBD1	ASSQDGDRRAEAF